This T cell receptor beta chain originates from a study of CD8 T cells in ankylosing spondylitis. A word on this clonotype: Antigen: not known.

Study results and limitations: CD8+ by phenotype, disease-linked clones were relatively rare in peripheral blood.

Scientists made TCR beta libraries using quantitative 5'-RACE with molecular barcodes. Each CDR3 protein is one row after TCRdb ran MiXCR on the 5' RACE reads. The sample carries 200,000 to 300,000 distinct CDR3 sequences, more than 20% recorded once. The CDR3 covers 13 residues. With 3 bases removed from V and 5 bases from J, the gap between germline ends came to 9 bases. From germline, CDR1 is KGHDR and CDR2 SFDVKD. The V and J genes are TRBV24-1 and TRBJ1-1, with D unclear. The origin of this receptor is a male donor with ankylosing spondylitis or in good health (not recorded which). The specimen was blood, either unsorted or a sorted T cell fraction (not recorded which). This CDR3 is CATSDPLRTEAFF. CDR3 in DNA: TGTGCCACCAGTGATCCGCTAAGAACTGAAGCTTTCTTT.